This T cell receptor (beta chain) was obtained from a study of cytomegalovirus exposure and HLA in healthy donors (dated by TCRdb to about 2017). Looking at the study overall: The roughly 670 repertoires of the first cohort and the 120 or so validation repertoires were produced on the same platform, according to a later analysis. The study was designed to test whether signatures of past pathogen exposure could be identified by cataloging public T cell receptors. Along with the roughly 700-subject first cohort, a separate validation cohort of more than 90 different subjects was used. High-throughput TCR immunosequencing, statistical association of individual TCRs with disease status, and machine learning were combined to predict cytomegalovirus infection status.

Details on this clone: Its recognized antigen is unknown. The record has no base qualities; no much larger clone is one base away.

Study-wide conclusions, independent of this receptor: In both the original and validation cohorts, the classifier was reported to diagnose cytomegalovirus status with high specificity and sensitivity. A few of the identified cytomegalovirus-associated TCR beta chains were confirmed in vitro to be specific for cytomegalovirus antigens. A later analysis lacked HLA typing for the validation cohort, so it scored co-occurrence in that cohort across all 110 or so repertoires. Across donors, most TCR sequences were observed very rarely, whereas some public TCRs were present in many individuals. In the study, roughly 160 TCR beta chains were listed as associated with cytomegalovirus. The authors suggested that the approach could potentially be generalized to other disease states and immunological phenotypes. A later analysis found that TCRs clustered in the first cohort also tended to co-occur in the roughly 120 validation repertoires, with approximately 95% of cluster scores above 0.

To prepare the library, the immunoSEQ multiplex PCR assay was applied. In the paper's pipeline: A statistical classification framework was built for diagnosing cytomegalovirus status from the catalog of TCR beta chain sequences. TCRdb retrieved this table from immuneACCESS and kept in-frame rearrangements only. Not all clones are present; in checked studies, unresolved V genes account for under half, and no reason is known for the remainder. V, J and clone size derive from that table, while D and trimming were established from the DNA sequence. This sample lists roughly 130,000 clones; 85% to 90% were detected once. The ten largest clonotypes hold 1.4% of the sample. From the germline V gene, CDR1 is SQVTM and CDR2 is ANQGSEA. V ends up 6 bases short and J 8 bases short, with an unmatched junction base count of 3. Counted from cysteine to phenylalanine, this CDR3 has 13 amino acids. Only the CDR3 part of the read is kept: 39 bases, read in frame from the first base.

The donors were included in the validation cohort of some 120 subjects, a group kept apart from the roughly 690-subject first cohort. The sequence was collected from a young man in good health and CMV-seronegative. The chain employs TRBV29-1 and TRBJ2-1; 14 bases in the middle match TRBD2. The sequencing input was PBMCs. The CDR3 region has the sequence CSVGLAGVHEQFF. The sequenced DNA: TGCAGCGTGGGACTAGCGGGAGTCCATGAGCAGTTCTTC.